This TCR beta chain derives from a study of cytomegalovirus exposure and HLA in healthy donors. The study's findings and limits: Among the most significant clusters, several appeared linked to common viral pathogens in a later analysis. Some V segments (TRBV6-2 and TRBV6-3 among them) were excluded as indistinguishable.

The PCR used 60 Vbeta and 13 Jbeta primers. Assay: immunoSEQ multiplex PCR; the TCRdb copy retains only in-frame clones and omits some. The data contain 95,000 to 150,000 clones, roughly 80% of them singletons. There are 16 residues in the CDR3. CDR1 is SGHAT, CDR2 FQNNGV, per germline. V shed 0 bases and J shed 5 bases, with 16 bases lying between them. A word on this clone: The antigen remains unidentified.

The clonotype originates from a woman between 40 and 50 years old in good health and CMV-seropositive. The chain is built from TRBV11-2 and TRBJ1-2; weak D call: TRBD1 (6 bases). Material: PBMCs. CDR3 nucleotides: TGTGCCAGCAGCTTAGAGTCGGGGGGGCTCGGGTATGGCTACACCTTC. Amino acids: CASSLESGGLGYGYTF.